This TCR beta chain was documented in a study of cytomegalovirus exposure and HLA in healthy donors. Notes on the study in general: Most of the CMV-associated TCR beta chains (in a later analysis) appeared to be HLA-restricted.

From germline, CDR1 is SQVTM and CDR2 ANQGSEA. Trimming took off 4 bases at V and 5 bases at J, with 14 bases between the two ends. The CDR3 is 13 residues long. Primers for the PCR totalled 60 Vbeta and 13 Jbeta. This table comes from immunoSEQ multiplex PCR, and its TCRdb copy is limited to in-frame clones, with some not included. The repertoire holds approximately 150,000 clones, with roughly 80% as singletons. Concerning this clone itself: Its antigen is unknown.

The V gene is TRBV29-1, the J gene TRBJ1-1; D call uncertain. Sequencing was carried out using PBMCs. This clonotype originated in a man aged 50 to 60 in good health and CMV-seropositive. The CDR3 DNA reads TGCAGCGTTGTAGGCGGGAGTCGGACTGAAGCTTTCTTT. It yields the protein CSVVGGSRTEAFF. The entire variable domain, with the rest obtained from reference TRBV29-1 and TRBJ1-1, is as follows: SAVISQKPSRDICQRGTSLTIQCQVDSQVTMMFWYRQQPGQSLTLIATANQGSEATYESGFVIDKFPISRPNLTFSTLTVSNMSPEDSSIYLCSVVGGSRTEAFFGQGTRLTVV.